This TCR beta chain was captured by sequencing in a study of regulatory T cells. At testing, patients were 2 to 39 years old, with reduced naive and increased memory T-cell proportions. Regulatory (CD25-high CD127-low) and conventional (CD25-low CD127-high) CD4+ T cells were sorted separately. Trimming took 5 bases from V and 3 from J, leaving 11 bases between them. Germline values: CDR1 SGHRS, CDR2 YFSETQ. The CDR3 spans 13 residues. For this clone: Its antigen is not identified.

Primers: 52 TRBV forward and 13 TRBJ reverse. Clones were read by immunoSEQ multiplex PCR, and TCRdb kept only the in-frame ones, dropping some. The table lists approximately 18,000 clones, approximately 80% of them singletons. Whole-study findings and limits: Skewed V and J usage and few unique V-J pairs marked patient repertoires, most in Tregs. In CD3G-deficient patients, conventional CD4+ T cells were enriched for hydrophobic CDR3 residues at positions 6 and 7.

Sequencing input: conventional CD4+ T cells sorted from blood. V is TRBV5-1 and J is TRBJ1-1; unclear D gene. This TCR was sampled from a person aged 30 to 39 with CD3G deficiency. For the CDR3, the DNA is TGCGCCAGCAGTCATGGTAAGGACACTGAAGCTTTCTTT. Its translation is CASSHGKDTEAFF.